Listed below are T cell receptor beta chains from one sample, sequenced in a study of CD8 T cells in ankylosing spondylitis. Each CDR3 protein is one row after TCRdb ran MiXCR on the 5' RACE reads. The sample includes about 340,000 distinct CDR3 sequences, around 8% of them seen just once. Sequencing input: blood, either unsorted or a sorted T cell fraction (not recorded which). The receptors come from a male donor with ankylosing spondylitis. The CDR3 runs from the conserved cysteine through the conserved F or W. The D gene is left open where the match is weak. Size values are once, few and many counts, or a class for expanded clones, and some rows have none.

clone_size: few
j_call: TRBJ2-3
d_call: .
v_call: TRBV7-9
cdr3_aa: CASSPYFRDTQYF
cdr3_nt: TGTGCCAGCAGCCCCTACTTTAGGGATACGCAGTATTTT

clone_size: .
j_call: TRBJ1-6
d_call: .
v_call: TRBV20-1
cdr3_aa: CSGTGRNNSPLHF
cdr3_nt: TGCAGTGGGACGGGACGGAATAATTCACCCCTCCACTTT

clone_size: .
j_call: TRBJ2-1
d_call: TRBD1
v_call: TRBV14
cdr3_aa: CASSQRGLFYNEQFF
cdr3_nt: TGTGCCAGCAGCCAGAGGGGGCTGTTTTACAATGAGCAGTTCTTC

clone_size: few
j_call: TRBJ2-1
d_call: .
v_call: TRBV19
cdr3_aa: CASSKGVSQEQFF
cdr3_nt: TGTGCCAGTAGTAAAGGGGTGAGTCAGGAGCAGTTCTTC

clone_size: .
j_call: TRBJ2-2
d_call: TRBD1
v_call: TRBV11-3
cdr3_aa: CASSRDRSSGELFF
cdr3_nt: TGTGCCAGCAGCCGGGACAGGTCGTCCGGGGAGCTGTTTTTT

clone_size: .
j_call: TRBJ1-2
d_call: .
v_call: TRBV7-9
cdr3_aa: CASSSTVALSYGYTF
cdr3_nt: TGTGCCAGCAGCTCGACAGTCGCCCTGAGCTATGGCTACACCTTC

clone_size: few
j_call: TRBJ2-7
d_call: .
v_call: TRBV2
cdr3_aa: CASSEGFKDSYEQYF
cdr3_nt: TGTGCCAGCAGTGAAGGTTTCAAGGACAGCTACGAGCAGTACTTC

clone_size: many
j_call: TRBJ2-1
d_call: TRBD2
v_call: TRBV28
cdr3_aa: CASSPLWRELNEQFF
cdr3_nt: TGTGCCAGCAGTCCCCTCTGGCGGGAGCTCAATGAGCAGTTCTTC

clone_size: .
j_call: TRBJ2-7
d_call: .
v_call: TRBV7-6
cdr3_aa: CASSLGRQSNEQYF
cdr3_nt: TGTGCCAGCAGCTTAGGGAGGCAGTCCAACGAGCAGTACTTC

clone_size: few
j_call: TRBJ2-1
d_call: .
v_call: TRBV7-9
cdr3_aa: CASSSPDLAGNEQFF
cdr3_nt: TGTGCCAGCAGCTCCCCGGACCTAGCAGGTAATGAGCAGTTCTTC

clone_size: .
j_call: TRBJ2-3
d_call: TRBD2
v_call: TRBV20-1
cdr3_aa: CSARDPGLAGGATDTQYF
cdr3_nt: TGCAGTGCTAGAGATCCGGGACTAGCGGGAGGGGCGACAGATACGCAGTATTTT

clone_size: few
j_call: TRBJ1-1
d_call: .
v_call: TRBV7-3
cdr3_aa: CASSPTGPNTEAFF
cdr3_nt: TGTGCCAGCAGCCCGACCGGGCCTAACACTGAAGCTTTCTTT

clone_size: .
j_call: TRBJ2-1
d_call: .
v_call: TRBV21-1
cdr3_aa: CASSREAGGRTNEQFF
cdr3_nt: TGTGCCAGCAGCAGGGAAGCGGGAGGGAGGACCAATGAGCAGTTCTTC

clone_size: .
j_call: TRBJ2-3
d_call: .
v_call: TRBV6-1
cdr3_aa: CASTQEAETDTQYF
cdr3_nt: TGTGCCAGCACTCAGGAAGCCGAGACAGATACGCAGTATTTT

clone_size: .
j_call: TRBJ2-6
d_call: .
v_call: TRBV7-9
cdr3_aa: CASSSLANVLTF
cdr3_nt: TGTGCCAGCAGCTCGCTGGCCAACGTCCTGACTTTC

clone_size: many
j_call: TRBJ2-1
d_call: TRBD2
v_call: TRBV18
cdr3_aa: CASSPGLDPDNEQFF
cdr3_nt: TGTGCCAGCTCCCCGGGACTAGACCCAGACAATGAGCAGTTCTTC

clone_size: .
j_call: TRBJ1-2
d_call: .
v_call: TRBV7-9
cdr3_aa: CASSLADYGYTF
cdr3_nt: TGTGCCAGCAGCTTAGCCGACTATGGCTACACCTTC

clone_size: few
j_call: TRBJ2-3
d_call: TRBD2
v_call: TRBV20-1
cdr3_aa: CSASLVRAGASDTQYF
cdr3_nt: TGCAGTGCTTCCCTAGTTCGAGCGGGAGCTTCAGATACGCAGTATTTT

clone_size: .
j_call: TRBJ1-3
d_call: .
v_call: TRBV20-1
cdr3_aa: CSARAGLGGNTIYF
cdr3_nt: TGCAGTGCTAGAGCGGGGCTCGGCGGAAACACCATATATTTT

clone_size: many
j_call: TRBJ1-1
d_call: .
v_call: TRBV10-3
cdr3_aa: CAISESYPEYKNTEAFF
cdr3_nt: TGTGCCATCAGTGAGTCCTACCCAGAGTACAAGAACACTGAAGCTTTCTTT

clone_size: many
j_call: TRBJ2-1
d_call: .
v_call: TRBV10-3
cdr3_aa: CATGQENEQFF
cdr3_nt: TGTGCCACCGGACAAGAGAATGAGCAGTTCTTC

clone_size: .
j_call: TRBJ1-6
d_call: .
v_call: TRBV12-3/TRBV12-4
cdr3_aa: CASSSLGLNSPLHF
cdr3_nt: TGTGCCAGCAGTTCGTTGGGCCTTAATTCACCCCTCCACTTT

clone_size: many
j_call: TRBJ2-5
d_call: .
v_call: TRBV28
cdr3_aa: CASGAAQETQYF
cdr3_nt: TGTGCCAGCGGGGCAGCCCAAGAGACCCAGTACTTC

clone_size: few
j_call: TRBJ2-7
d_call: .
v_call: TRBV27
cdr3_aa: CASSLSQPYEQYF
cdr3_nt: TGTGCCAGCAGTTTATCGCAGCCCTACGAGCAGTACTTC

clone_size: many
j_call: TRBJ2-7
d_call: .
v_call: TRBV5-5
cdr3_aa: CASSLAPNHEQYF
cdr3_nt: TGTGCCAGCAGCTTGGCTCCAAACCACGAGCAGTACTTC

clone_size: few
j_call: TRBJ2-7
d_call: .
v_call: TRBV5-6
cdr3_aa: CASSPSMTVYEQYF
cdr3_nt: TGTGCCAGCAGCCCGTCCATGACAGTCTACGAGCAGTACTTC

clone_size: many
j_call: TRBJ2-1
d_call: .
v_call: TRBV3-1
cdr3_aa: CASSQDLSSYNEQFF
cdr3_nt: TGTGCCAGCAGCCAAGATCTAAGCTCCTACAATGAGCAGTTCTTC

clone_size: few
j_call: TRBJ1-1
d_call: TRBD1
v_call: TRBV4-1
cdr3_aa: CASSRDRVGDTEAFF
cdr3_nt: TGCGCCAGCAGCCGGGACAGGGTGGGGGACACTGAAGCTTTCTTT

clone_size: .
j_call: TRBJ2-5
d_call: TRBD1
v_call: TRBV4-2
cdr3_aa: CASSTHRGGGTQYF
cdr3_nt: TGTGCCAGCAGCACCCACAGGGGCGGTGGGACCCAGTACTTC

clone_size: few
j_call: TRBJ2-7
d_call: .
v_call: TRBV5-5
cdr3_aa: CASSATGHSSYEQYF
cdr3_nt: TGTGCCAGCAGCGCAACGGGACACAGCTCCTACGAGCAGTACTTC

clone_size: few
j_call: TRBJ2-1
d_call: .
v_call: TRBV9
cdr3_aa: CASSSNRKRIYNEQFF
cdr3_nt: TGTGCCAGCAGCTCCAATCGGAAGCGGATCTACAATGAGCAGTTCTTC

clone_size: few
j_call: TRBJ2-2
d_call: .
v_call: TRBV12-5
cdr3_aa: CASGLVPGELFF
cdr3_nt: TGTGCTAGTGGTTTGGTACCCGGGGAGCTGTTTTTT

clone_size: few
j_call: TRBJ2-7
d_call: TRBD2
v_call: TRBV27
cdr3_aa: CASSPGLAGKIGSYEQYF
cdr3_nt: TGTGCCAGCAGTCCAGGACTAGCGGGGAAGATAGGTTCCTACGAGCAGTACTTC

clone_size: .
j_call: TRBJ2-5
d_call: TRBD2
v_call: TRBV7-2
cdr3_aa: CASSLVGRVETQYF
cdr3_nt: TGTGCCAGCAGCTTAGTCGGGAGGGTGGAGACCCAGTACTTC

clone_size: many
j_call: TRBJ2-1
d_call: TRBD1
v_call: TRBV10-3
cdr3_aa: CAIRGDRGVAYNEQFF
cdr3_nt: TGTGCCATCAGAGGGGACAGGGGCGTCGCCTACAATGAGCAGTTCTTC

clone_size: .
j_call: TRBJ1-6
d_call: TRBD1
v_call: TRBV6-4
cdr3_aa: CASSTRRPGQGAFSKSSYNSPLHF
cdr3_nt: TGTGCCAGCAGTACACGAAGACCGGGACAGGGGGCATTTTCCAAGAGCTCCTATAATTCACCCCTCCACTTT

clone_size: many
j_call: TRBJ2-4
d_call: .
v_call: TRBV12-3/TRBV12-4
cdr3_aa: CASSFYTAKNIQYF
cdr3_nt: TGTGCCAGCAGTTTCTATACTGCCAAAAACATTCAGTACTTC

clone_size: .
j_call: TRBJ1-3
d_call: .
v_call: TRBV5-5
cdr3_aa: CASTADPTSRNTIYF
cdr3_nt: TGTGCCAGCACCGCCGACCCGACGTCAAGAAACACCATATATTTT

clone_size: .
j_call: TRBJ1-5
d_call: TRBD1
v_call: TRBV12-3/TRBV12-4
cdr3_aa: CASRQTGGHQPQHF
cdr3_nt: TGTGCCAGCAGGCAGACAGGGGGACACCAGCCCCAGCATTTT

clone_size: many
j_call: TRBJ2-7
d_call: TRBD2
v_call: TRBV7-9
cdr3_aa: CASSSSGSSYEQYF
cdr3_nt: TGTGCCAGCAGCTCTAGCGGGAGCTCCTACGAGCAGTACTTC

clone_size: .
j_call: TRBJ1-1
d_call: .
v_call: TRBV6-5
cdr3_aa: CASSRRIEFEAFF
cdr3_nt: TGTGCCAGCAGCCGACGTATCGAGTTTGAAGCTTTCTTT

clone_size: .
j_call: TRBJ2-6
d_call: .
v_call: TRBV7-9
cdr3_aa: CASIVAGANVLTF
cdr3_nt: TGTGCCAGCATAGTCGCTGGGGCCAACGTCCTGACTTTC

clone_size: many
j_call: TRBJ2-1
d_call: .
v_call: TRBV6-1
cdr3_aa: CASSRTTGNEQFF
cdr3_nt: TGTGCCAGTTCCCGAACTACAGGCAATGAGCAGTTCTTC

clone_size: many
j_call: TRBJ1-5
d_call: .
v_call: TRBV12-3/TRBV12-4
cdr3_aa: CASTKEANQPQHF
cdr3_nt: TGTGCCAGCACCAAGGAGGCCAATCAGCCCCAGCATTTT

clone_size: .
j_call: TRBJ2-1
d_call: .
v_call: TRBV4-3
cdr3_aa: CASSRIGTYNEQFF
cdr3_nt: TGCGCCAGCAGCCGGATAGGAACCTACAATGAGCAGTTCTTC

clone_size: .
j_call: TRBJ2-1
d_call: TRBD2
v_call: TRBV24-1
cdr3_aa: CATSPRLAGVVEQFF
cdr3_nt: TGTGCCACCAGTCCCCGGCTAGCGGGAGTCGTTGAGCAGTTCTTC

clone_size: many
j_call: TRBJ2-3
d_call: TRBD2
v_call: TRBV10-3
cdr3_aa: CAISDTLATEDTQYF
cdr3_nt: TGTGCCATCAGTGACACACTAGCGACGGAAGATACGCAGTATTTT

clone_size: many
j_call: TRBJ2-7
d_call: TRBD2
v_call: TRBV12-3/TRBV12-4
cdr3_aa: CASSYSGSYEQYF
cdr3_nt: TGTGCCAGCAGTTATAGCGGGAGCTACGAGCAGTACTTC

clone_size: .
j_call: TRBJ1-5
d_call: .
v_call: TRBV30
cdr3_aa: CAWSVYPGSSNQPQHF
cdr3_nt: TGTGCCTGGAGTGTTTACCCGGGGTCTAGCAATCAGCCCCAGCATTTT

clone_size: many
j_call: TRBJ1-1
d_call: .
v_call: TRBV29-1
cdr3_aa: CSVERATEAFF
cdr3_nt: TGCAGCGTTGAAAGGGCCACTGAAGCTTTCTTT

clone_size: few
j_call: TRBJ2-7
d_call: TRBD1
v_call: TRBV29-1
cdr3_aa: CSVGDSLHEQYF
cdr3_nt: TGCAGCGTCGGGGACAGTCTCCACGAGCAGTACTTC

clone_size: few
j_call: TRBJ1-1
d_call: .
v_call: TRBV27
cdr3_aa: CASSHPPGWRNTEAFF
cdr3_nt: TGTGCCAGCAGTCACCCTCCAGGGTGGAGGAACACTGAAGCTTTCTTT

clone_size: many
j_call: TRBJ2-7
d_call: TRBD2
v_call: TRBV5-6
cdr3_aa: CASSLGGAGVYEQYF
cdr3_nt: TGTGCCAGCAGCTTGGGAGGAGCGGGAGTCTACGAGCAGTACTTC

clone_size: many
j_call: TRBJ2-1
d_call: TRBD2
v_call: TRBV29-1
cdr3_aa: CSVWTSGSDEQFF
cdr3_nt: TGCAGCGTTTGGACTAGCGGGAGTGATGAGCAGTTCTTC

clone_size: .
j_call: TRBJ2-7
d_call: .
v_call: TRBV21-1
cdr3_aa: CASSGTREYF
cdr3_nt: TGTGCCAGCAGCGGGACACGAGAGTACTTC

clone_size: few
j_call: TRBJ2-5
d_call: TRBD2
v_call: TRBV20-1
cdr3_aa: CSARKGLGQETQYF
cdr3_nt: TGCAGTGCTAGAAAGGGACTAGGACAAGAGACCCAGTACTTC

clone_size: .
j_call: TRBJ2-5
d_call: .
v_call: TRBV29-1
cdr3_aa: CSGTASQETQYF
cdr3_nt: TGCAGCGGGACAGCCTCTCAAGAGACCCAGTACTTC

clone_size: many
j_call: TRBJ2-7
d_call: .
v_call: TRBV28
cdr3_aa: CASSLGSGHSYEQYF
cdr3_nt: TGTGCCAGCAGTTTAGGGTCAGGTCACTCCTACGAGCAGTACTTC

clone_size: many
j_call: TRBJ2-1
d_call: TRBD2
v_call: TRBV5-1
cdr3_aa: CASSLALGLAVINEQFF
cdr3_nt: TGCGCCAGCAGCTTGGCCCTTGGACTAGCGGTGATCAATGAGCAGTTCTTC